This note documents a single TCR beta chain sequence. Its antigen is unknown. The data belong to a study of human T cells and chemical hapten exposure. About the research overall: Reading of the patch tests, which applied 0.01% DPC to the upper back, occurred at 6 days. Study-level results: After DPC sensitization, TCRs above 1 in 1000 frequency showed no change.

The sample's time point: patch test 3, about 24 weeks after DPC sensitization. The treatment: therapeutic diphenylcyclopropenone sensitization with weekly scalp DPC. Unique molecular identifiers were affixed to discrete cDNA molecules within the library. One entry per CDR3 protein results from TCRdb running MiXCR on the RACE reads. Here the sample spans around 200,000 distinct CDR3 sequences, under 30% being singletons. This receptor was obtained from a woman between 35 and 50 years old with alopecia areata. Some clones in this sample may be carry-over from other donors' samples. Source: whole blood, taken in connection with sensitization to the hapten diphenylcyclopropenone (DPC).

For the CDR3, the DNA is TGTGCCAGCAGCCCTAGCCCCAGGGGCGCGAACACCGGGGAGCTGTTTTTT. It codes for CASSPSPRGANTGELFF. V usage is TRBV7-9 and J usage is TRBJ2-2; tentatively, D is TRBD1 (6 bases). CDR3 length: 17 residues. Trimming removed 5 bases at V and 0 bases at J, with 16 bases between. The germline CDR1 and CDR2 sequences are SEHNR and FQNEAQ (reference sequence).